These 14 T cell receptor beta chains share one sample of origin, sequenced in a study of cytomegalovirus exposure and HLA in healthy donors. PCR amplification relied on 60 Vbeta primers (plus 13 Jbeta primers). Assay: immunoSEQ multiplex PCR; the TCRdb copy retains only in-frame clones and omits some. The data show about 120,000 clones, around 76% seen once. The sequencing sample was made of PBMCs. These receptor sequences come from a man between 45 and 60 years old in good health and CMV-seropositive.

V and J are TRBV6-5 and TRBJ1-1; 7 positions match TRBD1. CDR1 and CDR2 from the germline V gene are MNHEY and SVGAGI. This CDR3 has 12 amino acids. The trim removed 6 bases at V and 8 bases at J, leaving 6 bases unmatched. The CDR3: CASRLGQDEAFF. Written as DNA, the CDR3 is TGTGCCAGCAGACTCGGACAGGACGAAGCTTTCTTT.

The V call is TRBV7-2, the J call TRBJ1-1; the match to TRBD1 covers 7 bases. With V trimmed by 5 bases and J by 3 bases, 3 bases remained unmatched. The CDR3 covers 13 residues. Germline V gene lookup returns CDR1 SGHTA and CDR2 FQGNSA. The CDR3 reads CASSLTGYTEAFF. CDR3 coding DNA: TGTGCCAGCAGCCTGACAGGGTACACTGAAGCTTTCTTT.

The CDR3, as DNA: TGCGCCAGCAGCCTGGAGGGTTGGGGAGTTTCCTATAATTCACCCCTCCACTTT. Translated: CASSLEGWGVSYNSPLHF. V gene TRBV5-1 combines with J gene TRBJ1-6; D unclear. V dropped 4 bases and J dropped 1 base, with 18 bases sitting between them. CDR1 and CDR2 (germline): SGHRS, YFSETQ. This CDR3 has 18 residues.

The chain employs TRBV25-1 and TRBJ2-7; D is perhaps TRBD1 (6 bases). The CDR3 loop spans 15 amino acids. V was trimmed by 1 base and J by 2 bases, leaving 12 bases between them. The germline V gene has CDR1 MGHDK and CDR2 SYGVNS. CDR3 sequence: CASSESGTRTYEQYF. As DNA, the CDR3 is TGTGCCAGCAGTGAATCAGGGACACGAACCTACGAGCAGTACTTC.

Points on this clone: An end of the junction differs from the germline gene, which may be a read error. The J gene is TRBJ1-5, the V gene TRBV7-9, with no clear D. Germline CDR1 and CDR2: SEHNR and FQNEAQ (reference sequence). The CDR3 loop spans 16 amino acids. The CDR3 DNA reads TGTTCCAGCAGCTTAGGCAGTGGAGGGATGAATCAGCCCCAGCATTTT. Protein: CSSSLGSGGMNQPQHF.

The chain uses TRBV28 and TRBJ2-6; no clear D gene. The CDR3 extends over 16 amino acids. Trimming shortened V by 5 bases and J by 1 base, and 12 bases separated the two germline ends. From germline, CDR1 is MDHEN and CDR2 SYDVKM. CDR3: CASSPRSLSGANVLTF. The CDR3 coding sequence is TGTGCCAGCAGTCCCCGGTCATTGTCTGGGGCCAACGTCCTGACTTTC. Based on the CDR3 plus reference TRBV28 and TRBJ2-6, the full variable domain is DVKVTQSSRYLVKRTGEKVFLECVQDMDHENMFWYRQDPGLGLRLIYFSYDVKMKEKGDIPEGYSVSREKKERFSLILESASTNQTSMYLCASSPRSLSGANVLTFGAGSRLTVL.

The V and J genes are TRBV11-2 and TRBJ1-1; D gene uncertain. The CDR3 loop spans 14 amino acids. Trimming took 5 bases from V and 0 from J, leaving 10 bases between them. Germline loops: CDR1 SGHAT, CDR2 FQNNGV. The CDR3 region is CASSAQPVNTEAFF. The CDR3 nucleotides read TGTGCCAGCAGCGCACAACCTGTGAACACTGAAGCTTTCTTT.

This chain links TRBV5-1 with TRBJ1-2; D is perhaps TRBD1 (6 bases). The CDR3 is 16 residues long. Germline V gene sequence: CDR1 SGHRS, CDR2 YFSETQ. Trimming pared 2 bases from V and 7 bases from J, leaving 21 bases between. CDR3 in amino acids: CASSFTGTPGRFGYTF. In nucleotides, the CDR3 is TGCGCCAGCAGCTTCACCGGGACACCGGGACGATTTGGCTACACCTTC.

This chain connects TRBV2 to TRBJ2-2, with 9 bases matching TRBD1. The germline V gene has CDR1 SNHLY and CDR2 FYNNEI. CDR3 length equals 14 residues. V lost 9 bases, J lost 5 bases, and 7 bases stayed unmatched. This chain's CDR3 is CASSGQGGTGELFF. The DNA of the CDR3 is TGTGCCAGTTCGGGACAGGGTGGGACCGGGGAGCTGTTTTTT.

The genes are TRBV25-1 and TRBJ2-5; 9 nucleotides align to TRBD2. V trimming: 3 bases; J trimming: 11 bases; junction bases outside the gene matches: 16. The CDR3 runs 16 residues. CDR1 and CDR2 (germline): MGHDK, SYGVNS. Here the CDR3 DNA reads TGTGCCAGCAGTGATACGGGCGGGGGGGACCGGAAAAGACAGTACTTC. Translation: CASSDTGGGDRKRQYF.

This clone was counted a single time. The V call is TRBV5-1, the J call TRBJ2-7; maybe TRBD1 (5 bases). CDR1 and CDR2 from the germline V gene are SGHRS and YFSETQ. Trimming left V 2 bases short and J 1 base short, with 7 bases between. The length of the CDR3 is 13 residues. CDR3: CASSLAGSYEQYF. CDR3 bases: TGCGCCAGCAGCTTAGCAGGGTCCTACGAGCAGTACTTC.

The chain is built from TRBV7-6 and TRBJ1-1; TRBD1 might be the D (5 bases). The CDR3 sequence is 14 residues long. V shed 7 bases and J shed 6 bases, with 18 bases lying between them. Germline V gene data show CDR1 as SGHVS and CDR2 as FNYEAQ. The CDR3 DNA reads TGTGCCAGCACTCCCGACAGATCCCACGCTGAAGCTTTCTTT. This gives the protein CASTPDRSHAEAFF.

V is TRBV5-5 and J is TRBJ2-7, with TRBD2 identical over 8 bases. Germline V gives CDR1 SGHKS, CDR2 YYEKEE (reference sequence). V shed 4 bases and J 6 bases; nucleotides not matched to a gene: 12. The CDR3 contains 15 residues. The CDR3 DNA reads TGTGCCAGCAGCCCCGTGGTAGCGGGGTCGCGCGAGCAGTACTTC. Its protein is CASSPVVAGSREQYF.

V usage is TRBV11-3 and J usage is TRBJ2-7; no firm D call. V lost 3 bases, J lost 9 bases, and 12 bases lay in between. Germline CDR1 SGHNT, CDR2 YENEEA. The CDR3 has 12 amino acids. The DNA of the CDR3 is TGTGCCAGCAGCTTGGGCGCGAACAGGCAGTACTTC. Protein: CASSLGANRQYF. Complete variable domain (other parts from reference TRBV11-3 and TRBJ2-7): EAGVVQSPRYKIIEKKQPVAFWCNPISGHNTLYWYLQNLGQGPELLIRYENEEAVDDSQLPKDRFSAERLKGVDSTLKIQPAELGDSAVYLCASSLGANRQYFGPGTRLTVT.